This T cell receptor beta chain was identified in a study of cytomegalovirus exposure and HLA in healthy donors. The CDR3 is made up of 14 amino acids. V shed 2 bases, J shed 4 bases, and the junction held 5 bases outside the gene matches. Germline V gene lookup returns CDR1 GTSNPN and CDR2 SVGIG (reference sequence). PCR was performed using 60 Vbeta and 13 Jbeta primers. Using immunoSEQ multiplex PCR, the repertoire was profiled, and TCRdb retains in-frame clones only, with some absent. The sample carries about 140,000 clones, more than 75% recorded once. Sample: PBMCs. This clonotype was sampled from a man younger than 35 in good health and CMV-seropositive. The rearrangement links TRBV30 to TRBJ2-1, with 7 positions matching TRBD2. For the CDR3, the DNA is TGTGCCTGGAGTTATTCGGGGGGATACAATGAGCAGTTCTTC. Its protein product is CAWSYSGGYNEQFF.